Each of the 28 T cell receptor beta chains below was sequenced from the same sample in a study of a mutant IDH1 vaccine in newly diagnosed glioma (dated by TCRdb to the early 2020s). Reading the label with the study, this specimen's time point is: baseline, week 1 (first vaccination visit). Taken with the paper, the label for treatment or condition translates to: pre-vaccination baseline after standard-of-care therapy. Receptors were amplified or captured by the immunoSEQ multiplex PCR assay. This immuneACCESS table, as held by TCRdb, lists in-frame sequences with V and J called but not all clones. Of the missing ones, under half trace to an unresolved V gene in checked studies; the others have no known cause. Counted in this sample were about 34,000 clones; around 80% of them appeared once. The ten largest clones add up to 9% to 10% of the sample. This sample comprised peripheral blood mononuclear cells (PBMCs), obtained from a glioma patient treated with radiotherapy, temozolomide or both. The receptors originated from a man in his forties or fifties with glioma. Some clones in this sample may be carry-over from other donors' samples.

The chain joins TRBV6-1 to TRBJ1-5; 7 bases line up with TRBD1. V was clipped by 1 base and J by 7 bases; unmatched bases: 7. The CDR3 contains 15 residues. Per the germline V gene, CDR1 is MNHNS and CDR2 is SASEGT. The CDR3 sequence: CASSEEQGRLQPQHF. The DNA of the CDR3 is TGTGCCAGCAGTGAAGAACAGGGGAGGTTGCAGCCCCAGCATTTT.

This sequence joins TRBV19 and TRBJ2-7; 8 bases are a match to TRBD2. Germline V CDR1 and CDR2: LNHDA, SQIVND (reference sequence). The CDR3 is 14 amino acids. Trimming at V came to 8 bases and at J to 6 bases, leaving 12 bases not matched to a gene. CDR3 sequence (DNA): TGTGCCAGTTCACCGGGACTAGGGAGCCCCGAGCAGTACTTC. The encoded protein is CASSPGLGSPEQYF.

On this clone: One end of the junction fails to match germline, which may point to a read error. The chain joins TRBV11-3 to TRBJ2-2; D is unclear. The V gene's germline CDR1 is SGHNT and CDR2 YENEEA. CDR3 length: 9 amino acids. The CDR3 reads CANSGELFF. The CDR3 coding sequence is TGTGCCAACAGCGGGGAGCTGTTTTTT.

The gene calls are TRBV28 and TRBJ1-5; possible D gene TRBD1, 5 bases. Trimming shortened V by 10 bases and J by 6 bases, and 13 bases separated the two germline ends. Germline V gene lookup returns CDR1 MDHEN and CDR2 SYDVKM. The CDR3 has 12 amino acids. The CDR3 reads CATGAVSQPQHF. DNA for the CDR3: TGTGCCACTGGGGCAGTCAGTCAGCCCCAGCATTTT. The full variable domain, completed using reference TRBV28 and TRBJ1-5, is DVKVTQSSRYLVKRTGEKVFLECVQDMDHENMFWYRQDPGLGLRLIYFSYDVKMKEKGDIPEGYSVSREKKERFSLILESASTNQTSMYLCATGAVSQPQHFGDGTRLSIL.

This clone qualifies as medium-sized. This sequence joins TRBV7-9 and TRBJ2-1, with 8 nucleotides matching TRBD2. V was pared by 4 bases and J by 7 bases, with 9 bases of the junction left unmatched. The CDR3 sequence is 15 residues long. The germline CDR1 and CDR2 sequences are SEHNR and FQNEAQ (reference sequence). This chain's CDR3 is CASSSGLAWGNEQFF. In nucleotides, the CDR3 is TGTGCCAGCAGCTCTGGACTAGCCTGGGGGAATGAGCAGTTCTTC.

The chain has TRBV4-1 and TRBJ2-7; D may be TRBD2 (5 bases). This CDR3 contains 14 residues. With 0 bases removed from V and 7 bases from J, the gap between germline ends came to 13 bases. CDR1 is MGHRA and CDR2 is YSYEKL in the germline V gene. The CDR3 sequence: CASSQEEGSREQYF. CDR3 DNA sequence: TGCGCCAGCAGCCAAGAAGAGGGATCTCGTGAGCAGTACTTC.

In DNA, the CDR3 is TGTGCCAGCAAGCCTGGAACTATGGGCTACACCTTC. As protein: CASKPGTMGYTF. The genes are TRBV2 and TRBJ1-2, with D unresolved. Trimming took off 7 bases at V and 8 bases at J, with 14 bases between the two ends. The CDR3 covers 12 residues. Germline loops: CDR1 SNHLY, CDR2 FYNNEI.

This clone was seen more than once but under ten times. The chain is built from TRBV5-1 and TRBJ2-7; unclear D gene. Trimming removed 0 bases from V and 0 bases from J, with 10 bases in between. The length of the CDR3 is 15 residues. Per germline, CDR1 SGHRS and CDR2 YFSETQ. In DNA form, the CDR3 reads TGCGCCAGCAGCTTGGAGGCAACAGTCTCCTACGAGCAGTACTTC. Amino acid sequence: CASSLEATVSYEQYF.

The V call is TRBV5-6, the J call TRBJ1-2, with 8 bases fitting TRBD1. There are 13 residues in the CDR3. Trimming at V came to 4 bases and at J to 8 bases, leaving 7 bases not matched to a gene. Germline values: CDR1 SGHDT, CDR2 YYEEEE. Here the CDR3 reads CASSSQTGEGYTF. CDR3 sequence (DNA): TGTGCCAGCAGCAGTCAGACAGGGGAGGGCTACACCTTC.

This chain joins TRBV9 and TRBJ1-2; 12 bases line up with TRBD1. Per the germline V gene, CDR1 is SGDLS and CDR2 is YYNGEE. CDR3 length: 16 amino acids. V trimming: 0 bases; J trimming: 8 bases; junction bases outside the gene matches: 8. CDR3: CASSVESGQGAGGYTF. For the CDR3, the DNA is TGTGCCAGCAGCGTAGAGTCGGGACAGGGGGCCGGGGGCTACACCTTC.

The chain has TRBV6-4 and TRBJ1-1, with a possible D match to TRBD1 (5 bases). Germline loops: CDR1 MRHNA, CDR2 SNTAGT. Trimming pared 6 bases from V and 5 bases from J, leaving 16 bases between. This CDR3 comprises 14 residues. In DNA, the CDR3 is TGTGCCAGCAGCGACCAGGACAACAGGACTGAAGCTTTCTTT. Translating gives CASSDQDNRTEAFF.

The chain uses TRBV7-8 and TRBJ2-3; no clear D gene. Trimming removed 6 bases at V and 0 bases at J, with 10 bases between. In germline, CDR1 is SGHVS, CDR2 FQNEAQ. The CDR3 runs to 14 residues. CDR3 in DNA: TGTGCCAGCAGTTCATCCATTAGCACAGATACGCAGTATTTT. This translates into CASSSSISTDTQYF.

This chain uses TRBV2 with TRBJ2-7, with D uncertain. CDR1 and CDR2 from the germline V gene are SNHLY and FYNNEI. CDR3 size: 12 residues. V lost 5 bases and J lost 4, with 9 bases in between. The CDR3 spells CASSQQGYEQYF. DNA for the CDR3: TGTGCCAGCAGTCAACAAGGATACGAGCAGTACTTC.

This sequence joins TRBV28 and TRBJ2-6; D is tentatively TRBD1 or TRBD2 (5 bases each). Trimming stripped 5 bases from V and 0 bases from J, with 20 bases between. CDR1 is MDHEN, CDR2 SYDVKM, per germline. The CDR3 totals 19 residues. The DNA of the CDR3 is TGTGCCAGCAGTCCCCAAGGAAGACAGAGGGGCTCTGGGGCCAACGTCCTGACTTTC. Translating gives CASSPQGRQRGSGANVLTF.

The chain has TRBV4-1 and TRBJ2-7; D gene uncertain. V was pared by 1 base and J by 2 bases, with 6 bases between. Per the germline V gene, CDR1 is MGHRA and CDR2 is YSYEKL. This CDR3 has 13 amino acids. The CDR3 region is CASSQVRPYEQYF. In DNA form, the CDR3 reads TGCGCCAGCAGCCAAGTTAGGCCCTACGAGCAGTACTTC.

This clone was counted a few times. The chain carries TRBV16 and TRBJ1-2, with TRBD1 as a possible D gene (5 bases). Trimming left V 3 bases short and J 6 bases short, with 17 bases between. CDR1 and CDR2 (germline): KGHSY, FQNENV. The CDR3 length is 15 residues. CDR3 coding DNA: TGTGCCAGCAGCCAGGGCCCTTCACGGGGCCATGGCTACACCTTC. Residues: CASSQGPSRGHGYTF.

The rearrangement uses TRBV6-5 and TRBJ1-1; 7 bases line up with TRBD1. The germline CDR1 and CDR2 sequences are MNHEY and SVGAGI. The V and J ends lost 5 bases and 1 base, in that order; junction bases with no gene match: 4. The CDR3 consists of 14 residues. CDR3 DNA sequence: TGTGCCAGCAGTAACCGGGACAGGAACACTGAAGCTTTCTTT. Translation: CASSNRDRNTEAFF.

This clone occurred once. The chain is built from TRBV9 and TRBJ1-2; no clear D gene. CDR3 length equals 14 residues. Germline assignment: CDR1 SGDLS and CDR2 YYNGEE. Trimming cost V 0 bases and J 1 base, with 7 bases left between them. The chain's CDR3 is CASSVAGVNYGYTF. DNA of the CDR3: TGTGCCAGCAGCGTAGCCGGGGTTAACTATGGCTACACCTTC.

The rearrangement links TRBV28 to TRBJ2-7; D might be TRBD2 (5 bases). The CDR3 totals 15 residues. From germline, CDR1 is MDHEN and CDR2 SYDVKM. V was clipped by 5 bases and J by 2 bases, with 16 bases between them. The CDR3 DNA reads as TGTGCCAGCAGTGCATTCAGGAGGAAAACCTACGAGCAGTACTTC. It codes for CASSAFRRKTYEQYF.

The gene calls are TRBV9 and TRBJ1-2; D not certain. With 2 bases removed from V and 3 bases from J, the gap between germline ends came to 8 bases. This CDR3 contains 13 residues. CDR1 is SGDLS, CDR2 YYNGEE, per germline. CDR3 sequence: CASSVDWHYGYTF. Written as DNA, the CDR3 is TGTGCCAGCAGCGTCGACTGGCACTATGGCTACACCTTC.

V is TRBV6-5 and J is TRBJ2-5; D ambiguous. The CDR3 is 13 amino acids. V was clipped by 11 bases and J by 4 bases, with 17 bases between them. Germline V gene data show CDR1 as MNHEY and CDR2 as SVGAGI. CDR3 bases: TGTGCCTCCTCAGCCGAGACGGGAGAGACCCAGTACTTC. Encoded protein: CASSAETGETQYF.

The V and J genes are TRBV7-9 and TRBJ2-3, with 10 nucleotides matching TRBD1. The CDR3 is 15 amino acids. Germline CDR1 SEHNR, CDR2 FQNEAQ (reference sequence). The J segment lost 6 bases and the V segment lost 4 bases, leaving 7 bases of the junction unmatched. For the CDR3, the DNA is TGTGCCAGCAGCTCGGGACAGGGGCACACGGATACGCAGTATTTT. Its protein product is CASSSGQGHTDTQYF.

About this clone itself: Other DNA sequences in the same sample also yield this CDR3. The chain joins TRBV19 to TRBJ1-2, with 9 bases aligning to TRBD1. The ends lost 4 bases at V and 7 bases at J; junction bases unmatched: 7. CDR3 length equals 14 residues. Per germline, CDR1 LNHDA and CDR2 SQIVND (reference sequence). This CDR3 is CASSTPGQGLGYTF. CDR3 nucleotide sequence: TGTGCCAGTAGTACGCCGGGACAGGGTCTTGGCTACACCTTC.

The genes are TRBV6-5 and TRBJ2-4; 12 bases line up with TRBD2. The V gene end was trimmed by 5 bases and the J gene end by 7 bases; junction bases not matched to a gene: 6. Germline V gene lookup returns CDR1 MNHEY and CDR2 SVGAGI. The CDR3 consists of 15 residues. This chain's CDR3 is CASSPRLAGENIQYF. The CDR3 nucleotides read TGTGCCAGCAGTCCCCGACTAGCGGGAGAGAACATTCAGTACTTC.

The rearrangement links TRBV6-5 to TRBJ1-2; D not certain. This CDR3 has 15 amino acids. Germline CDR1 and CDR2: MNHEY and SVGAGI. Trimming took 0 bases from V and 11 from J, leaving 19 bases between them. The CDR3 nucleotides are TGTGCCAGCAGTTACTCGATAGCGGTGAATGATGTGTACACCTTC. Translating gives CASSYSIAVNDVYTF.

This clone has a handful of counts. This chain uses TRBV27 with TRBJ2-2; D is undetermined. V was cut by 5 bases and J by 0 bases, with 10 bases left in between. This CDR3 spans 15 amino acids. Germline V lookup: CDR1 MNHEY, CDR2 SMNVEV (reference sequence). The CDR3 DNA sequence: TGTGCCAGCAGTCCGACGGTCGCGAACACCGGGGAGCTGTTTTTT. As protein: CASSPTVANTGELFF.

CDR3 sequence reads: CASRAATSYEQYF. CDR3 nucleotide sequence: TGTGCCAGCAGAGCGGCAACGAGCTACGAGCAGTACTTC. The chain uses TRBV27 and TRBJ2-7, with D perhaps matching TRBD2 (5 bases). Germline V gives CDR1 MNHEY, CDR2 SMNVEV (reference sequence). V lost 6 bases, J lost 3 bases, and 12 bases lay in between. The CDR3 spans 13 residues.

The chain carries TRBV5-1 and TRBJ2-5; TRBD1 matches at 9 bases. The V gene's germline CDR1 is SGHRS and CDR2 YFSETQ. V shed 2 bases, J shed 5 bases, and the junction held 7 bases outside the gene matches. CDR3 length: 15 residues. The CDR3 sequence: CASSFGQGSQETQYF. The DNA for the CDR3 is TGCGCCAGCAGCTTTGGACAGGGGAGTCAGGAGACCCAGTACTTC.